This passage covers 27 T cell receptor beta chains from one sample sequenced in a study of neurological immune-mediated disorders (dated by TCRdb to 2018 to 2020). Library creation used 5' RACE. These reads were obtained on an Illumina HiSeq 2500. TCRdb itself trimmed the public reads at Q25 with fastp, ran MiXCR and retained productive beta chains. Entries are consolidated by CDR3 protein sequence, retaining the most common genes and DNA. The sample data list approximately 130,000 distinct CDR3 sequences, and roughly 3.2% of these were observed just once. The top ten constitute around 1.4% of the sample. Sequenced: PBMCs. The receptors here all came from a woman in her twenties or thirties with multiple sclerosis.

This clonotype was seen ten or more times. The V call is TRBV3-1, the J call TRBJ2-6; TRBD2 matches at 7 bases. V lost 0 bases, J lost 0 bases, and 8 bases stayed unmatched. Per the germline V gene, CDR1 is LGHDT and CDR2 is YNNKEL (reference sequence). The CDR3 extends over 19 amino acids. CDR3: CASSQDGTTPISGANVLTF. CDR3 DNA sequence: TGTGCCAGCAGCCAAGACGGGACTACACCGATCTCTGGGGCCAACGTCCTGACTTTC. The complete variable domain, with remaining parts taken from reference TRBV3-1 and TRBJ2-6, reads DTAVSQTPKYLVTQMGNDKSIKCEQNLGHDTMYWYKQDSKKFLKIMFSYNNKELIINETVPNRFSPKSPDKAHLNLHINSLELGDSAVYFCASSQDGTTPISGANVLTFGAGSRLTVL.

This clonotype was seen at least ten times. The J gene is TRBJ2-1, the V gene TRBV5-5; TRBD2 is a possible D gene (6 bases). The germline V gene has CDR1 SGHKS and CDR2 YYEKEE (reference sequence). The CDR3 is 13 residues long. Trimming removed 2 bases at V and 10 bases at J, with 13 bases between. The CDR3 loop reads CASSLQLAPEQFF. The CDR3 DNA follows: TGTGCCAGCAGCTTACAACTAGCTCCCGAGCAGTTCTTC.

This clonotype was detected ten times or more. This chain links TRBV5-6 with TRBJ2-1; 13 nucleotides match TRBD2. This CDR3 is 17 amino acids long. The V and J ends lost 4 bases and 8 bases, in that order; junction bases with no gene match: 12. Germline CDR1 reads SGHDT; CDR2 reads YYEEEE. The CDR3 DNA reads TGTGCCAGCAGCGAAGGGACTAGCGGGAAGATGGGCGATGAGCAGTTCTTC. Its protein product is CASSEGTSGKMGDEQFF.

This clonotype was recorded at least ten times. The chain is built from TRBV10-3 and TRBJ1-1; 8 nucleotides agree with TRBD1. This CDR3 is built from 14 residues. V was pared by 7 bases and J by 2 bases, with 6 bases of the junction left unmatched. CDR1 and CDR2 from the germline V gene are ENHRY and SYGVKD. The CDR3 is CAIKLTGDNTEAFF. The CDR3 DNA reads as TGTGCCATCAAATTGACAGGGGACAACACTGAAGCTTTCTTT.

This clonotype has at least ten counts. The chain joins TRBV28 to TRBJ2-5; the D gene is possibly TRBD1 (5 bases). This CDR3 has 15 amino acids. CDR1 is MDHEN and CDR2 is SYDVKM in the germline V gene. V dropped 2 bases and J dropped 4 bases, with 14 bases sitting between them. The CDR3 region has the DNA TGTGCCAGCAGTTTACGGCCTGCAGGGCGAGAGACCCAGTACTTC. Translated, it gives CASSLRPAGRETQYF.

This clonotype showed up many times. This chain connects TRBV6-5 to TRBJ1-4; 7 bases line up with TRBD1. The germline V gene encodes CDR1 MNHEY and CDR2 SVGAGI. The CDR3 runs 14 residues. Trimming at V came to 6 bases and at J to 7 bases, leaving 8 bases not matched to a gene. The CDR3 region has the DNA TGTGCCAGCAGCTCACCGGGACAGTTTGAAAAACTGTTTTTT. Translating gives CASSSPGQFEKLFF.

Ten or more counts support this clonotype. CDR3 loop: CSAQMESGTSETQYF. DNA for the CDR3: TGCAGTGCTCAAATGGAGTCCGGGACATCAGAGACCCAGTACTTC. J is TRBJ2-5 and V is TRBV20-1; possible D gene TRBD1, 6 bases. The germline CDR1 and CDR2 sequences are DFQATT and SNEGSKA (reference sequence). The V gene lost 5 bases and the J gene lost 4 bases, with 20 bases spanning the gap. This CDR3 region has 15 residues.

At least ten counts were recorded for this clonotype. V gene TRBV5-1 combines with J gene TRBJ2-1; 8 bases are shared with TRBD1. The V gene end was trimmed by 4 bases and the J gene end by 3 bases; junction bases not matched to a gene: 9. Germline CDR1 reads SGHRS; CDR2 reads YFSETQ. This CDR3 is built from 16 residues. CDR3 bases: TGCGCCAGCAGCCAAAACCAGGGGGCCGGCTACAATGAGCAGTTCTTC. Protein: CASSQNQGAGYNEQFF.

This clonotype was detected ten times or more. V and J are TRBV15 and TRBJ1-1; a weak D match, TRBD1 (6 bases). The CDR3 is 15 residues long. CDR1 LNHNV and CDR2 YYDKDF come from the germline V gene (reference sequence). Trimming stripped 4 bases from V and 6 bases from J, with 18 bases between. The CDR3 DNA is TGTGCCACCAGCACGAGGGAAGGGGGGACGGCTGAAGCTTTCTTT. Translating it yields CATSTREGGTAEAFF.

This clonotype was recorded many times. The rearrangement links TRBV10-3 to TRBJ1-1; D not certain. Between the trimmed V and J ends, which lost 2 bases and 1 base, there was a span of 8 bases. In germline, CDR1 is ENHRY, CDR2 SYGVKD. The CDR3 length is 14 residues. The DNA for the CDR3 is TGTGCCATCAGTGAGGAGCGATCGAACACTGAAGCTTTCTTT. Its protein is CAISEERSNTEAFF.

At least ten counts were recorded for this clonotype. J is TRBJ2-5 and V is TRBV11-2; no clear D gene. The CDR3 totals 12 residues. V was shortened by 6 bases and J by 0 bases, with 5 bases between the two germline ends. CDR1 and CDR2 (germline): SGHAT, FQNNGV. The CDR3 DNA is TGTGCCAGCAGTTGGGACCAAGAGACCCAGTACTTC. As protein: CASSWDQETQYF.

This clonotype was detected ten times or more. The CDR3 region is CSAWTSGRAGRRGDTQYF. The CDR3 bases are TGCAGTGCCTGGACTAGCGGGAGGGCCGGGAGGAGGGGGGATACGCAGTATTTT. This chain connects TRBV20-1 to TRBJ2-3; 15 bases match TRBD2. Germline lookup yields CDR1 DFQATT and CDR2 SNEGSKA (reference sequence). The J segment lost 6 bases and the V segment lost 6 bases, leaving 16 bases of the junction unmatched. This CDR3 comprises 18 residues.

Ten or more counts support this clonotype. This chain links TRBV20-1 with TRBJ2-7, with D unresolved. There are 13 residues in the CDR3. Trimming shortened V by 5 bases and J by 2 bases, and 13 bases separated the two germline ends. Looked up from germline, CDR1 is DFQATT and CDR2 is SNEGSKA (reference sequence). The CDR3 region is CSAPHEVTYEQYF. For the CDR3, the DNA is TGCAGTGCTCCCCACGAAGTTACCTACGAGCAGTACTTC.

This clonotype was recorded at least ten times. The genes are TRBV10-3 and TRBJ2-7, with TRBD1 identical over 8 bases. The germline V gene encodes CDR1 ENHRY and CDR2 SYGVKD. V trimming: 8 bases; J trimming: 4 bases; junction bases outside the gene matches: 1. The CDR3 has 11 residues. The DNA for the CDR3 is TGTGCCATCGGGACAGGATACGAGCAGTACTTC. This encodes CAIGTGYEQYF.

This clonotype came up many times. V is TRBV4-3 and J is TRBJ1-2, with D possibly being TRBD1 (5 bases). V gave up 1 base and J gave up 6 bases, with 15 bases separating them. The V gene's germline CDR1 is LGHNA and CDR2 YSLEER. The CDR3 runs 15 residues. This CDR3 is CASSQGDGRSDGYTF. CDR3 bases: TGCGCCAGCAGCCAAGGGGACGGCCGGTCTGATGGCTACACCTTC.

This clonotype occurred many times. This CDR3 is CASSPSGMAREQYF. DNA of the CDR3: TGTGCCAGCAGCCCCAGCGGGATGGCCCGCGAGCAGTACTTC. The chain has TRBV3-1 and TRBJ2-7, with TRBD2 matching 7 bases. Trimming at V came to 4 bases and at J to 6 bases, leaving 9 bases not matched to a gene. Per the germline V gene, CDR1 is LGHDT and CDR2 is YNNKEL (reference sequence). The CDR3 sequence is 14 residues long.

This clonotype was observed many times. This CDR3 reads CASSPPSSGVRNEQFF. As DNA, the CDR3 is TGTGCCAGCAGCCCCCCCTCTAGCGGGGTCCGCAATGAGCAGTTCTTC. The chain carries TRBV5-6 and TRBJ2-1, with 9 positions matching TRBD2. Germline trimming cut 4 bases from V and 6 bases from J; bases unmatched to any gene: 11. Germline V gene data show CDR1 as SGHDT and CDR2 as YYEEEE. This CDR3 comprises 16 residues.

Ten or more counts support this clonotype. The chain carries TRBV7-9 and TRBJ1-1; D not resolved. CDR3 size: 16 residues. Germline lookup yields CDR1 SEHNR and CDR2 FQNEAQ (reference sequence). Between the trimmed V and J ends, which lost 3 bases and 1 base, there was a span of 15 bases. The CDR3 spells CASSFGEGRANTEAFF. The CDR3 bases are TGTGCCAGCAGCTTTGGTGAGGGCCGGGCGAACACTGAAGCTTTCTTT.

This clonotype came up many times. J is TRBJ2-5 and V is TRBV6-5, with no clear D. Trimming took off 8 bases at V and 3 bases at J, with 7 bases between the two ends. The CDR3 is 11 residues long. The germline gives CDR1 MNHEY, CDR2 SVGAGI. The CDR3 sequence is CASYYKETQYF. The CDR3 coding sequence is TGTGCCAGCTACTACAAAGAGACCCAGTACTTC.

This clonotype was seen at least ten times. The chain links TRBV19 to TRBJ1-1, with D unclear. The V gene's germline CDR1 is LNHDA and CDR2 SQIVND (reference sequence). Trimming pared 3 bases from V and 11 bases from J, leaving 16 bases between. The CDR3 length is 13 residues. This CDR3 is CASSIIGRPSAFF. For the CDR3, the DNA is TGTGCCAGTAGTATTATCGGTAGGCCCTCGGCTTTCTTT. Based on the CDR3 plus reference TRBV19 and TRBJ1-1, the full variable domain is DGGITQSPKYLFRKEGQNVTLSCEQNLNHDAMYWYRQDPGQGLRLIYYSQIVNDFQKGDIAEGYSVSREKKESFPLTVTSAQKNPTAFYLCASSIIGRPSAFFGQGTRLTVV.

This clonotype was seen repeatedly, ten times or more. This chain joins TRBV10-3 and TRBJ2-3, with D possibly TRBD2 on 6 matching bases. The CDR3 totals 18 residues. Trimming took off 6 bases at V and 0 bases at J, with 22 bases between the two ends. Germline assignment: CDR1 ENHRY and CDR2 SYGVKD. Here the CDR3 DNA reads TGTGCCATCAGGGAGGGGATTGGGGGAATTCATAGCACAGATACGCAGTATTTT. Its protein product is CAIREGIGGIHSTDTQYF.

This clonotype was detected many times. The V gene is TRBV6-5, the J gene TRBJ2-1; unclear D gene. Trimming took off 0 bases at V and 6 bases at J, with 12 bases between the two ends. The CDR3 contains 15 residues. Looked up from germline, CDR1 is MNHEY and CDR2 is SVGAGI. The CDR3 nucleotides are TGTGCCAGCAGTTACTCGTATCTACTACTCAATGAGCAGTTCTTC. Its translation is CASSYSYLLLNEQFF.

This clonotype was recorded many times. V is TRBV6-5 and J is TRBJ1-2, with 9 bases fitting TRBD1. V shed 8 bases and J 6 bases; nucleotides not matched to a gene: 4. The germline V gene has CDR1 MNHEY and CDR2 SVGAGI. This CDR3 contains 12 residues. The CDR3 nucleotides are TGTGCCAGCGGGGACAGGGTGGATGGCTACACCTTC. The encoded protein is CASGDRVDGYTF.

The chain joins TRBV23-1 to TRBJ2-4; 7 nucleotides align to TRBD1. TRBV23-1 is flagged as an ORF with uncertain function. This CDR3 is built from 14 residues. The J segment lost 6 bases and the V segment lost 0 bases, leaving 2 bases of the junction unmatched. The CDR3 loop reads CASSQSQGTNIQYF. DNA for the CDR3: TGCGCCAGCAGTCAATCACAGGGGACAAACATTCAGTACTTC.

This clonotype was recorded at least ten times. V usage is TRBV3-1 and J usage is TRBJ1-1, with D hard to call. Per the germline V gene, CDR1 is LGHDT and CDR2 is YNNKEL (reference sequence). Trimming cost V 3 bases and J 0 bases, with 8 bases left between them. This CDR3 region has 14 residues. CDR3 nucleotides: TGTGCCAGCAGCCATGGGGTCCTGAACACTGAAGCTTTCTTT. This sequence encodes CASSHGVLNTEAFF.

This clonotype came up many times. The rearrangement joins TRBV5-1 to TRBJ2-7, with TRBD1 matching over 7 bases. The germline CDR1 and CDR2 sequences are SGHRS and YFSETQ. The ends lost 4 bases at V and 5 bases at J; junction bases unmatched: 12. The CDR3 is 15 residues long. The CDR3 nucleotides are TGCGCCAGCAGCCAAAGGGGGCCAGGGCCGGACGAGCAGTACTTC. Amino acids: CASSQRGPGPDEQYF.

This clonotype was seen many times. The genes are TRBV5-1 and TRBJ1-6, with D possibly matching TRBD1 (5 bases). CDR3 length: 17 residues. Per germline, CDR1 SGHRS and CDR2 YFSETQ. Trimming took 0 bases from V and 5 from J, leaving 15 bases between them. The chain's CDR3 is CASSLGGWDGNNSPLHF. CDR3 nucleotide sequence: TGCGCCAGCAGCTTGGGGGGATGGGACGGCAATAATTCACCCCTCCACTTT.